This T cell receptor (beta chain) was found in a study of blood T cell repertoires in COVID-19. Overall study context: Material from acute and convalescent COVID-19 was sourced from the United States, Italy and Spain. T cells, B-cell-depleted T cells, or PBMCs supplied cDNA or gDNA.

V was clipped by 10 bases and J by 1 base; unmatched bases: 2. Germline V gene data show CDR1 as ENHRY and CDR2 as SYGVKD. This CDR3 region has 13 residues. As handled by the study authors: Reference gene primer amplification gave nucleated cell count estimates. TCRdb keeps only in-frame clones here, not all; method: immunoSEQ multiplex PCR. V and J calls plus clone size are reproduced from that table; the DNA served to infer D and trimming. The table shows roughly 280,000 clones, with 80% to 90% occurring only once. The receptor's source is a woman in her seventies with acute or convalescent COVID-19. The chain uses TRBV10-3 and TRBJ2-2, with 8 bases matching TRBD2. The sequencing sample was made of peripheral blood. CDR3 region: CATGGMNTGELFF. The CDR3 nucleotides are TGTGCCACGGGGGGGATGAACACCGGGGAGCTGTTTTTT.